This TCR beta chain comes out of a study of blood T cell repertoires in COVID-19. Study information: Collection of acute and convalescent COVID-19 samples took place in the United States, Italy and Spain.

Trimming stripped 5 bases from V and 7 bases from J, with 12 bases between. This CDR3 region has 12 residues. Per the germline V gene, CDR1 is MNHEY and CDR2 is SMNVEV (reference sequence). In the original workflow: Amplified reference gene primers provided the basis for estimating nucleated cell counts. Using immunoSEQ multiplex PCR, the repertoire was profiled, and TCRdb retains in-frame clones only, with some absent. V, J and clone size derive from that table, while D and trimming were established from the DNA sequence. The sample has 90,000 to 100,000 clones, around nine tenths seen once. Sequenced input: peripheral blood. This sequence was found in a man aged 45-65 years with acute or convalescent COVID-19. The genes are TRBV27 and TRBJ2-7, with a possible D match to TRBD2 (5 bases). This chain's CDR3 is CASSQGLGEQYF. CDR3 DNA sequence: TGTGCCAGCAGTCAAGGACTGGGGGAGCAGTACTTC.